Listed below are T cell receptor beta chains from one sample, sequenced in a study of T cell repertoires in ileal Crohn's disease. The protocol was immunoSEQ multiplex PCR, while the TCRdb copy is restricted to in-frame clones and leaves out a portion. The data hold more than 8,500 clones, with around 80% observed a single time. Sequenced: ileal tissue. The receptors derive from an adult with Crohn's disease. Each CDR3 is given with its conserved first and last residue. The D gene is left open where the match is weak. Only part of the rows carry a size: once, few, many, or a class if the clone is expanded.

TGTGCCAGCGTTCTAGCGGGGAACTCCTACAATGAGCAGTTCTTC	CASVLAGNSYNEQFF	15	TRBV2	-	TRBJ2-1	TRBD2
TGTGCCAGCAGCTCTAGACTAGCGGGGGGTGAGCAGTTCTTC	CASSSRLAGGEQFF	14	TRBV7-2	-	TRBJ2-1	TRBD2
TGTGCCAGCAGCGCGCAACGGGCTAACTATGGCTACACCTTC	CASSAQRANYGYTF	14	TRBV5-4	few	TRBJ1-2	-
TGCAGCCCCACTTGGGGGGGCACGGGTCAGCCCCAGCATTTT	CSPTWGGTGQPQHF	14	TRBV29-1	-	TRBJ1-5	-
TGTGCCAGCAGTTACTCGATAGCGGCCTTTAATTCACCCCTCCACTTT	CASSYSIAAFNSPLHF	16	TRBV6-5	-	TRBJ1-6	-
TGTGCCAGCAGTTTGGGCATCTACTACGAGCAGTACTTC	CASSLGIYYEQYF	13	TRBV27	-	TRBJ2-7	-
TGCGCCAGCAGCTTGGGGGCAGGGCACAGCTATGGCTACACCTTC	CASSLGAGHSYGYTF	15	TRBV5-1	-	TRBJ1-2	-
TGTGCCAGCAGCCTACTTGACAGGGCTCCAGAGCAGTACTTC	CASSLLDRAPEQYF	14	TRBV7-2	-	TRBJ2-7	TRBD1
TGTGCCAGCAGCTTAGGCACGAACTTTAACTATGGCTACACCTTC	CASSLGTNFNYGYTF	15	TRBV7-9	hyperexpanded	TRBJ1-2	-
TGTGCCAGCAGCTTGTTCGGGGATACTTTGGCTGAAGCTTTCTTT	CASSLFGDTLAEAFF	15	TRBV5-6	-	TRBJ1-1	-
TGTGCTAGTGAAGGACAGGGAGAAGCTTTCTTT	CASEGQGEAFF	11	TRBV12-5	few	TRBJ1-1	TRBD1
TGTGCCAGCAGCTTGCTAGGACAGGGAATGGGAGGCTACACCTTC	CASSLLGQGMGGYTF	15	TRBV5-6	-	TRBJ1-2	TRBD1
TGTGCCAGCAGCCCCGGGACAGGGCTGAGCTACACCTTC	CASSPGTGLSYTF	13	TRBV6-6	large	TRBJ1-2	TRBD1
TGCGCCAGCAGCGTCGGGACAGTCTATGGCTACACCTTC	CASSVGTVYGYTF	13	TRBV5-1	-	TRBJ1-2	TRBD1
TGTGCCAGCAGTGCCCAACGGGAGAGCGAGCAGTACTTC	CASSAQRESEQYF	13	TRBV2	-	TRBJ2-7	-
TGCGCCAGCAGCTTCCAGGGTAATTCACCCCTCCACTTT	CASSFQGNSPLHF	13	TRBV5-1	-	TRBJ1-6	-
TGTGCCAGTAGTATGGGACTGGGCGGGAGCCAGCCCCAGCATTTT	CASSMGLGGSQPQHF	15	TRBV19	-	TRBJ1-5	-
TGTGCCAGCAGGCCAGGACTCCCCGGCTACACCTTC	CASRPGLPGYTF	12	TRBV2	-	TRBJ1-2	-
TGTGCCAGCAGCTTAAAGGGCAGGGACACCGGGGAGCTGTTTTTT	CASSLKGRDTGELFF	15	TRBV7-3	few	TRBJ2-2	-
TGTGCCAGCAGCCCGCCGGGACTAGCGAACACCGGGGAGCTGTTTTTT	CASSPPGLANTGELFF	16	TRBV4-2	once	TRBJ2-2	TRBD2
TGTGCCAGCAGCCCAGGACTAGCGGGGGGGACAGATACGCAGTATTTT	CASSPGLAGGTDTQYF	16	TRBV6-4	-	TRBJ2-3	TRBD2
TGTGCCAGCTCCCCTCTAGGGGACGAGCAGTACTTC	CASSPLGDEQYF	12	TRBV18	once	TRBJ2-7	-
TGTGCCAGCAGTGAACAGGGGCGCGGAAACATTCAGTACTTC	CASSEQGRGNIQYF	14	TRBV2	-	TRBJ2-4	-
TGTGCCAGCAGCGTAGGAGGTTTTTTGACCTACGAGCAGTACTTC	CASSVGGFLTYEQYF	15	TRBV9	once	TRBJ2-7	-
TGTGCCAGTAGTATCATTTGGCGGGAGGTATCCAATGAGCAGTTCTTC	CASSIIWREVSNEQFF	16	TRBV19	once	TRBJ2-1	TRBD2
TGTGCCAGTAGTATAGATCGACGCAAGGGGGATACGCAGTATTTT	CASSIDRRKGDTQYF	15	TRBV19	-	TRBJ2-3	-
TGTGCCAGCAGTGAAACGGCGGTTTACCAAGAGACCCAGTACTTC	CASSETAVYQETQYF	15	TRBV6-1	-	TRBJ2-5	-
TGTGCCAGCAGCTTGTATTCGGGCTCCTACAATGAGCAGTTCTTC	CASSLYSGSYNEQFF	15	TRBV5-5	-	TRBJ2-1	-
TGTGCCAGCAGTTATAGCGGGGGGGCACACAATGAGCAGTTCTTC	CASSYSGGAHNEQFF	15	TRBV25-1	-	TRBJ2-1	TRBD2
TGTGCCAGCAGTGAATCGGAGACTAGCGGCACAGATACGCAGTATTTT	CASSESETSGTDTQYF	16	TRBV6-4	-	TRBJ2-3	TRBD2
TGTGCCAGCAGCTTGGGCGGGACAGGGAATCAGCCCCAGCATTTT	CASSLGGTGNQPQHF	15	TRBV5-4	-	TRBJ1-5	TRBD1
TGTGCCACCCTCCGGGACTTGTACACTGAAGCTTTCTTT	CATLRDLYTEAFF	13	TRBV10-3	-	TRBJ1-1	-
TGTGCCAGCAGCTTTAGCGGGGGGAAGGCGGATACGCAGTATTTT	CASSFSGGKADTQYF	15	TRBV5-8	-	TRBJ2-3	TRBD2
TGTGCTCGATCCCGGCGGGGGGGCCTCGAGACCCAGTACTTC	CARSRRGGLETQYF	14	TRBV30	-	TRBJ2-5	TRBD2
TGTGCTAGTGGTTTCAGGGTGAACACTGAAGCTTTCTTT	CASGFRVNTEAFF	13	TRBV12-5	-	TRBJ1-1	-
TGTGCCAGCAGCAGGACTAGCGGGGTTACAGATACGCAGTATTTT	CASSRTSGVTDTQYF	15	TRBV7-3	-	TRBJ2-3	TRBD2
TGTGCCAGCAGTTACAGGGGAGGCACTGAAGCTTTCTTT	CASSYRGGTEAFF	13	TRBV2	-	TRBJ1-1	TRBD1
TGTGCCAGCAGCCAGGGGAGGGCACTGAACACCGGGGAGCTGTTTTTT	CASSQGRALNTGELFF	16	TRBV5-4	once	TRBJ2-2	-
TGTGCCAGCAGCCATCTGAACACTGAAGCTTTCTTT	CASSHLNTEAFF	12	TRBV7-2	few	TRBJ1-1	-
TGTGCCAGCAGCCCCCGCGGCGGCGGGGGTGAGCAGTTCTTC	CASSPRGGGGEQFF	14	TRBV9	-	TRBJ2-1	TRBD2
TGTGCCAGCAGCTCCTCGGGGGGGGGTCAAGAGACCCAGTACTTC	CASSSSGGGQETQYF	15	TRBV6-1	-	TRBJ2-5	TRBD2
TGTGCCAGCAGCTACGACGGGACTAGCACAGATACGCAGTATTTT	CASSYDGTSTDTQYF	15	TRBV7-2	-	TRBJ2-3	-
TGTGCCAGCAGCCTCGGGACAGGCTATGGCTACACCTTC	CASSLGTGYGYTF	13	TRBV7-2	-	TRBJ1-2	TRBD1
TGTGCCACCAGCAGACTTAACCCGGGACAGGGGTTCAATCCAGAGACCCAGTACTTC	CATSRLNPGQGFNPETQYF	19	TRBV15	-	TRBJ2-5	TRBD1
TGTGCCAGCAGCCGAGGGCCCTTAGCGGGGGGTCTCGAGCAGTACTTC	CASSRGPLAGGLEQYF	16	TRBV7-2	-	TRBJ2-7	TRBD2
TGTGCCAGAAGCTTGGACAGGTTCCCTGAAGCTTTCTTT	CARSLDRFPEAFF	13	TRBV5-3	once	TRBJ1-1	-
TGTGCCACCAGCAGAGATTTAGGACCCCCTGGAGGCTCCTACGAGCAGTACTTC	CATSRDLGPPGGSYEQYF	18	TRBV15	-	TRBJ2-7	-
TGCGCCAGCAGCCAAGACGGCGGGGACGAGCAGTACTTC	CASSQDGGDEQYF	13	TRBV4-3	few	TRBJ2-7	-
TGTGCCAGCAGCGTATGGGCTAGCGCGAACACCGGGGAGCTGTTTTTT	CASSVWASANTGELFF	16	TRBV9	-	TRBJ2-2	-